Described below is a single T cell receptor beta chain sequence and its context. As yet, its antigen is unknown. With 60 Vbeta and 13 Jbeta primers, the PCR was carried out. The protocol was immunoSEQ multiplex PCR, while the TCRdb copy is restricted to in-frame clones and leaves out a portion. The profile shows 150,000 to 200,000 clones, roughly four fifths of them singletons. These data come from a study of cytomegalovirus exposure and HLA in healthy donors. V dropped 0 bases and J dropped 5; count of bases not matched to a gene: 8. The CDR3 contains 16 residues. The germline V gene has CDR1 SGDLS and CDR2 YYNGEE. Study findings and constraints: According to an earlier analysis, most TCR beta V segments yielded productive rearrangements about 90% or about 30% of the time. A few of the chains that were CMV-associated were confirmed in vitro to be specific for CMV antigens.

The sample was PBMCs. The receptor was derived from a woman aged 18-29 years in good health and CMV-seronegative. V is TRBV9 and J is TRBJ2-1; 7 bases are a match to TRBD2. The CDR3 region is CASSVGPSGLHNEQFF. The DNA for the CDR3 is TGTGCCAGCAGCGTAGGGCCTAGCGGACTCCACAATGAGCAGTTCTTC. The whole variable domain, remainder taken from reference TRBV9 and TRBJ2-1, is DSGVTQTPKHLITATGQRVTLRCSPRSGDLSVYWYQQSLDQGLQFLIQYYNGEERAKGNILERFSAQQFPDLHSELNLSSLELGDSALYFCASSVGPSGLHNEQFFGPGTRLTVL.